Shown below are 17 T cell receptor beta chains from a single sample sequenced in a study of cytomegalovirus exposure and HLA in healthy donors. The study ran its PCR with 60 Vbeta and 13 Jbeta primers. TCRdb's table, derived via immunoSEQ multiplex PCR, lists solely in-frame clones and lacks some. The sample holds tens of thousands of clones, roughly 84% seen once. Sample: PBMCs. All receptors derive from a man younger than 45 in good health and CMV-seronegative.

This clone appeared a few times. The V gene is TRBV9, the J gene TRBJ2-5, with 7 bases matching TRBD1. The germline gives CDR1 SGDLS, CDR2 YYNGEE. The CDR3 totals 14 residues. V dropped 0 bases and J dropped 3; count of bases not matched to a gene: 2. The CDR3 region is CASSVAGTEETQYF. The CDR3 nucleotides read TGTGCCAGCAGCGTAGCCGGGACAGAAGAGACCCAGTACTTC.

The chain links TRBV6-5 to TRBJ1-1, with D possibly TRBD1 on 5 matching bases. Trimming shortened V by 3 bases and J by 2 bases, and 13 bases separated the two germline ends. Germline V gene sequence: CDR1 MNHEY, CDR2 SVGAGI. The CDR3 length is 15 residues. DNA of the CDR3: TGTGCCAGCAGTTATACGTGGGGCACCAACACTGAAGCTTTCTTT. Amino acid sequence: CASSYTWGTNTEAFF.

The chain is built from TRBV19 and TRBJ2-6, with D tentatively TRBD1 (6 bases). V lost 3 bases, J lost 3 bases, and 18 bases lay in between. The CDR3 has 18 amino acids. CDR1 is LNHDA and CDR2 is SQIVND in the germline V gene (reference sequence). CDR3 residues: CASSIQQGAYYGANVLTF. The CDR3 DNA reads TGTGCCAGTAGTATCCAACAGGGTGCGTATTATGGGGCCAACGTCCTGACTTTC.

The chain uses TRBV5-1 and TRBJ2-7; the D is unclear. Deletions cut 5 bases from V and 0 bases from J, with 9 bases between. CDR1 and CDR2 from the germline V gene are SGHRS and YFSETQ. The CDR3 totals 13 residues. CDR3 amino acids: CASSWAISYEQYF. CDR3 DNA sequence: TGCGCCAGCAGTTGGGCCATCTCCTACGAGCAGTACTTC.

This clone has just a few counts. The chain recombines TRBV28 with TRBJ2-1; 9 bases align to TRBD1. This CDR3 comprises 16 residues. Germline assignment: CDR1 MDHEN and CDR2 SYDVKM. Trimming took 3 bases from V and 2 from J; bases not matched to a gene: 5. In nucleotides, the CDR3 is TGTGCCAGCAGTTTTCTACAGGGGGCCCCCTACAATGAGCAGTTCTTC. Amino acids: CASSFLQGAPYNEQFF. Complete variable domain (other parts from reference TRBV28 and TRBJ2-1): DVKVTQSSRYLVKRTGEKVFLECVQDMDHENMFWYRQDPGLGLRLIYFSYDVKMKEKGDIPEGYSVSREKKERFSLILESASTNQTSMYLCASSFLQGAPYNEQFFGPGTRLTVL.

CDR3 bases: TGTGCCAGCAGAGATGGCATCGGGGGAATTCAGCCCCAGCATTTT. This translates into CASRDGIGGIQPQHF. V gene TRBV2 combines with J gene TRBJ1-5; D is possibly TRBD1 (5 bases). The CDR3 is 15 amino acids. In germline, CDR1 is SNHLY, CDR2 FYNNEI. Trimming took off 6 bases at V and 6 bases at J, with 18 bases between the two ends.

The V and J genes are TRBV9 and TRBJ1-2, with D maybe TRBD1 (6 bases). V was pared by 2 bases and J by 8 bases, with 13 bases between. The CDR3 is made up of 13 amino acids. Germline CDR1 reads SGDLS; CDR2 reads YYNGEE. CDR3 sequence (DNA): TGTGCCAGCAGCGTGTTGGGGGCTGGGGGCTACACCTTC. This gives the protein CASSVLGAGGYTF. Combining the CDR3 with reference TRBV9 and TRBJ1-2 gives the whole variable domain DSGVTQTPKHLITATGQRVTLRCSPRSGDLSVYWYQQSLDQGLQFLIQYYNGEERAKGNILERFSAQQFPDLHSELNLSSLELGDSALYFCASSVLGAGGYTFGSGTRLTVV.

This sequence joins TRBV7-9 and TRBJ2-3; 8 positions match TRBD2. The trim removed 5 bases at V and 0 bases at J, leaving 13 bases unmatched. CDR1 is SEHNR, CDR2 FQNEAQ, per germline (reference sequence). The CDR3 spans 18 residues. CDR3 protein: CASSPWGLGTTSTDTQYF. As DNA, the CDR3 is TGTGCCAGCAGCCCATGGGGACTAGGGACGACTAGCACAGATACGCAGTATTTT.

This sequence joins TRBV18 and TRBJ2-3; a possible D gene is TRBD2 (6 bases). CDR3 length equals 15 residues. CDR1 KGHSH and CDR2 LQKENI come from the germline V gene. V shed 4 bases and J shed 0 bases, with 11 bases lying between them. The CDR3 DNA reads TGTGCCAGCTCACACGGGGGAACTAGCACAGATACGCAGTATTTT. It is translated as CASSHGGTSTDTQYF.

The J gene is TRBJ2-1, the V gene TRBV7-9; TRBD1 might be the D (6 bases). The CDR3 runs 14 residues. Per the germline V gene, CDR1 is SEHNR and CDR2 is FQNEAQ (reference sequence). V gave up 3 bases and J gave up 5 bases, with 11 bases separating them. The CDR3 region has the DNA TGTGCCAGCAGCTTCGGACAGCCCGACAATGAGCAGTTCTTC. This sequence encodes CASSFGQPDNEQFF.

This clone appeared a few times. The V call is TRBV19, the J call TRBJ2-3; D is unresolved. V was shortened by 5 bases and J by 3 bases, with 15 bases between the two germline ends. This CDR3 region has 15 residues. Germline assignment: CDR1 LNHDA and CDR2 SQIVND (reference sequence). The CDR3 sequence is CASSRRRMETDTQYF. The CDR3 DNA is TGTGCCAGTAGTCGAAGGAGAATGGAGACAGATACGCAGTATTTT.

This clone was picked up a small number of times. V gene TRBV2 combines with J gene TRBJ1-4, with a tentative D call TRBD1 (6 bases). Trimming left V 4 bases short and J 5 bases short, with 14 bases between. Germline V gene sequence: CDR1 SNHLY, CDR2 FYNNEI. This CDR3 has 15 amino acids. The DNA for the CDR3 is TGTGCCAGCAGTGCTTTGGGGACACTGAATGAAAAACTGTTTTTT. Translation: CASSALGTLNEKLFF.

This clone was picked up one time. The gene calls are TRBV2 and TRBJ1-2; 8 bases fit TRBD1. Germline lookup yields CDR1 SNHLY and CDR2 FYNNEI. V was clipped by 3 bases and J by 8 bases; unmatched bases: 5. The CDR3 covers 13 residues. This chain's CDR3 is CASSEDRAWGYTF. DNA of the CDR3: TGTGCCAGCAGTGAGGACAGGGCTTGGGGCTACACCTTC.

The CDR3 nucleotides are TGTGCCAGCAGTTCTCGAGGACAGGGTTTAATGAACACTGAAGCTTTCTTT. It is translated as CASSSRGQGLMNTEAFF. The chain uses TRBV27 and TRBJ1-1; 8 positions match TRBD1. The germline CDR1 and CDR2 sequences are MNHEY and SMNVEV (reference sequence). V was pared by 4 bases and J by 0 bases, with 10 bases of the junction left unmatched. The CDR3 covers 17 residues.

The chain links TRBV5-1 to TRBJ2-7, with TRBD1 matching 9 bases. The germline V gene encodes CDR1 SGHRS and CDR2 YFSETQ. The CDR3 totals 15 residues. J lost 1 base, V lost 0 bases, and 2 bases had no gene match. CDR3 sequence: CASSLEGQGSYEQYF. DNA for the CDR3: TGCGCCAGCAGCTTGGAGGGACAGGGTTCCTACGAGCAGTACTTC.

The chain links TRBV15 to TRBJ1-5; 8 nucleotides match TRBD1. The CDR3 length is 14 residues. J was trimmed by 3 bases and V by 9 bases; bases with no gene match: 7. Germline V lookup: CDR1 LNHNV, CDR2 YYDKDF (reference sequence). CDR3 residues: CATTRGRDNQPQHF. The CDR3 DNA reads as TGTGCCACTACCAGGGGGCGAGACAATCAGCCCCAGCATTTT.

This chain links TRBV27 with TRBJ1-4; TRBD1 aligns across 11 bases. CDR1 is MNHEY and CDR2 is SMNVEV in the germline V gene (reference sequence). The CDR3 is 17 amino acids. Trimming cost V 3 bases and J 4 bases; bases outside gene matches: 7. The CDR3 nucleotides are TGTGCCAGCAGTTTTAAGGGACAGGGGGTGGGTAATGAAAAACTGTTTTTT. It yields the protein CASSFKGQGVGNEKLFF.